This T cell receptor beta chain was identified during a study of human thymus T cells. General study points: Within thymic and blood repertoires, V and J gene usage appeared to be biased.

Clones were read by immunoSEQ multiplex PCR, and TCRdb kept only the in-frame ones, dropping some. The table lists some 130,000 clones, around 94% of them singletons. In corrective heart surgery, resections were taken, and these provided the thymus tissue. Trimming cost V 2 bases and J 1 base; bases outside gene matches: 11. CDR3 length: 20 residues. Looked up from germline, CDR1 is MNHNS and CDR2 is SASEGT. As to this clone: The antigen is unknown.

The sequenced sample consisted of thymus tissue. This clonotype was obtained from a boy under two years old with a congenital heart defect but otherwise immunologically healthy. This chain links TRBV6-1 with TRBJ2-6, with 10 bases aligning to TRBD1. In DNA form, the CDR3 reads TGTGCCAGCAGTGAAAAGGGACAGGGGAAGGAGCGGTCTGGGGCCAACGTCCTGACTTTC. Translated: CASSEKGQGKERSGANVLTF.